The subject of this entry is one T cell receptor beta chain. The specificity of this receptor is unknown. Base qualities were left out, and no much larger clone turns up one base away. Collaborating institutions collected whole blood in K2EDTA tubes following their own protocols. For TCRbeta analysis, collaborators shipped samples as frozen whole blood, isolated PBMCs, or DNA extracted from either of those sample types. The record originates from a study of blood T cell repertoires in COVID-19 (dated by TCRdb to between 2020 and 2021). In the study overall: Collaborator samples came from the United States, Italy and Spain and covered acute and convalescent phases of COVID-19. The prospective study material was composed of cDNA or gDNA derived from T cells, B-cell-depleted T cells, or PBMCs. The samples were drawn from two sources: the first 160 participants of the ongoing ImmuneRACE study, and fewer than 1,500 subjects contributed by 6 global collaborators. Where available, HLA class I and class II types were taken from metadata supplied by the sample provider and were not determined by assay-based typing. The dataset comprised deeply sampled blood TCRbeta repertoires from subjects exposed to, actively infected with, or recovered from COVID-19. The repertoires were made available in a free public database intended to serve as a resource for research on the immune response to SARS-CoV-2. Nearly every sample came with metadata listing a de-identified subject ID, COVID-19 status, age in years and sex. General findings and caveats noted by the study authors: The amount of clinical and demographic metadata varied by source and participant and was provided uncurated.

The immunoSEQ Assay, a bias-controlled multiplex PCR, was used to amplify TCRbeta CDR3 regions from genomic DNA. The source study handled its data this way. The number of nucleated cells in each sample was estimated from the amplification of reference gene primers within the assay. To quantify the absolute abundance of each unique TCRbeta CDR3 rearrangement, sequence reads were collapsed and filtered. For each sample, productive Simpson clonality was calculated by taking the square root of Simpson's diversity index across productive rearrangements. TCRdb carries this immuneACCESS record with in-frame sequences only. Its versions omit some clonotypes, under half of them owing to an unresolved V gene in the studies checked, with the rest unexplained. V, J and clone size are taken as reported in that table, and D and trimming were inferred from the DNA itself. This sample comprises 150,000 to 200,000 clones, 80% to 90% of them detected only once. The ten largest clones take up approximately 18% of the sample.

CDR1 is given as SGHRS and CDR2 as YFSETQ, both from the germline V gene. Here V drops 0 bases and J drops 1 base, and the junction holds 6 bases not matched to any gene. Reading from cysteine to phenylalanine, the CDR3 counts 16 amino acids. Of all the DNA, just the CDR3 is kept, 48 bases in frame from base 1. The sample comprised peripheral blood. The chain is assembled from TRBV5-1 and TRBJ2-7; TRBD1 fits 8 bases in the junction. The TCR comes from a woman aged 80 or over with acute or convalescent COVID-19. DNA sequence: TGCGCCAGCAGCTTGGCCGGGCAGGGGGCGTCCTACGAGCAGTACTTC. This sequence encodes CASSLAGQGASYEQYF.